The count of the clone carrying this T cell receptor (beta chain) is one. What it binds is unknown. V was clipped by 7 bases and J by 5 bases, with 15 bases between them. The germline CDR1 and CDR2 sequences are MNHEY and SMNVEV (reference sequence). The CDR3 contains 14 residues. The sample originates from a study of CD4 T cells in relation to SARS-CoV-2 and coronaviruses. Study as a whole: After roughly 9 days of antigen culture, PBMC TCR beta CDR3s were sequenced. No peptide or an HIV-1 Nef peptide pool served as negative control.

Before the COVID-19 pandemic, during about 2011-2019, CD4+ T cells were taken from unexposed donors. After around nine days of culture, CD4+ T cells were isolated. Cells permitting, SARS-CoV-2 S/N and four cold-coronavirus spikes were tested on unexposed-donor CD4+ T cells. Study outcomes and limitations: Monoreactive clones expanded significantly more to SARS-CoV-2 than crossreactive clones did.

The repertoire was sequenced with immunoSEQ multiplex PCR; TCRdb's copy has only in-frame clones and lacks some. This sample has under 20,000 clones; roughly 78% occur once, and the top ten carry roughly 18%. This clonotype was sampled from a human donor in good health. This chain connects TRBV27 to TRBJ2-1, with unresolved D. What was sequenced was CD4+ T cells from PBMCs, cultured in vitro. The CDR3 here is CASTHSRVNNEQFF. The CDR3 DNA follows: TGTGCCAGCACCCACTCACGGGTAAACAATGAGCAGTTCTTC.